The next 21 T cell receptor beta chains were all read from a single sample in a study of CD8+ T cells in alopecia areata. Treatment noted: oral pan-JAK inhibitor, 5-10 mg twice daily. RNA was extracted and reverse transcribed into cDNA as the sequencing template. The table came from immunoSEQ multiplex PCR; TCRdb's copy has only in-frame clones and leaves some out. The sample shows over 250,000 clones, roughly 63% of them seen only once. The sample was CD4+ T cells sorted from blood, taken between weeks 51 and 52, from a patient treated with tofacitinib. These receptor sequences come from a human donor with alopecia areata.

The rearrangement links TRBV30 to TRBJ1-1, with 7 bases identical to TRBD1. This CDR3 spans 13 amino acids. Germline trimming cut 8 bases from V and 6 bases from J; bases unmatched to any gene: 12. Germline loops: CDR1 GTSNPN, CDR2 SVGIG (reference sequence). CDR3 sequence: CAVNRGLKPEAFF. The CDR3 DNA follows: TGTGCCGTCAACAGGGGATTAAAACCTGAAGCTTTCTTT. The variable domain in full, completed from reference TRBV30 and TRBJ1-1, reads SQTIHQWPATLVQPVGSPLSLECTVEGTSNPNLYWYRQAAGRGLQLLFYSVGIGQISSEVPQNLSASRPQDRQFILSSKKLLLSDSGFYLCAVNRGLKPEAFFGQGTRLTVV.

For the CDR3, the DNA is TGCAGCGTGGAGGTTTGGGGTGAGCAGTTCTTC. Amino acids: CSVEVWGEQFF. The V call is TRBV29-1, the J call TRBJ2-1, with D perhaps matching TRBD2 (5 bases). V was trimmed by 6 bases and J by 9 bases, leaving 12 bases between them. The CDR3 runs to 11 residues. The germline V gene encodes CDR1 SQVTM and CDR2 ANQGSEA.

The CDR3 is CASRGQGRDIQYF. The CDR3 DNA is TGTGCCAGCAGGGGACAGGGTAGGGACATTCAGTACTTC. This chain uses TRBV28 with TRBJ2-4; 9 bases line up with TRBD1. Germline V CDR1 and CDR2: MDHEN, SYDVKM. The CDR3 is made up of 13 amino acids. Losses at the gene ends were 6 bases for V and 8 bases for J; bases not matched to a gene: 5.

This chain connects TRBV29-1 to TRBJ2-5; D is possibly TRBD2 (6 bases). Trimming stripped 6 bases from V and 1 base from J, with 9 bases between. The CDR3 has 12 amino acids. Per germline, CDR1 SQVTM and CDR2 ANQGSEA. CDR3 sequence (DNA): TGCAGCGTCCATAGCGGCCAAGAGACCCAGTACTTC. This translates into CSVHSGQETQYF.

In its sample, this clone was seen a few times. V usage is TRBV7-9 and J usage is TRBJ1-6; D might be TRBD1 (5 bases). Trimming left V 4 bases short and J 10 bases short, with 14 bases between. CDR3 size: 14 residues. Germline lookup yields CDR1 SEHNR and CDR2 FQNEAQ (reference sequence). CDR3 DNA: TGTGCCAGCAGCTGGGGGAGGATACAGTCACCCCTCCACTTT. Its translation is CASSWGRIQSPLHF.

The chain uses TRBV29-1 and TRBJ1-1; D gene ambiguous. Looked up from germline, CDR1 is SQVTM and CDR2 is ANQGSEA. The CDR3 covers 14 residues. V was cut by 5 bases and J by 0 bases, with 13 bases left in between. The CDR3: CSVSSRALNTEAFF. CDR3 sequence (DNA): TGCAGCGTTTCATCCCGGGCCTTGAACACTGAAGCTTTCTTT.

The V call is TRBV29-1, the J call TRBJ2-3, with TRBD1 matching over 8 bases. V shed 4 bases, J shed 4 bases, and the junction held 10 bases outside the gene matches. Germline CDR1 is SQVTM and CDR2 is ANQGSEA. This CDR3 comprises 15 residues. The CDR3 reads CSVVATGDGADTQYF. The CDR3 DNA reads as TGCAGCGTTGTAGCGACAGGGGATGGGGCAGATACGCAGTATTTT.

The chain has TRBV6-5 and TRBJ1-6; D not certain. The CDR3 covers 14 residues. Trimming removed 6 bases at V and 8 bases at J, with 14 bases between. Germline V gene sequence: CDR1 MNHEY, CDR2 SVGAGI. CDR3 residues: CASSPTGEYSPLHF. The DNA for the CDR3 is TGTGCCAGCAGCCCCACGGGAGAGTATTCACCCCTCCACTTT.

CDR3 sequence (DNA): TGTGCCAGCAGTGAAGCCGGGAAGACCCAGCATTTT. As protein: CASSEAGKTQHF. The genes are TRBV6-1 and TRBJ1-5; D gene unclear. V lost 0 bases and J 11 bases, leaving 8 bases between the germline ends. CDR1 is MNHNS and CDR2 is SASEGT in the germline V gene. This CDR3 contains 12 residues.

This chain's CDR3 is CASSFWTGEVGELFF. CDR3 coding DNA: TGTGCCAGCAGTTTCTGGACAGGGGAAGTGGGGGAGCTGTTTTTT. J is TRBJ2-2 and V is TRBV27; 9 bases align to TRBD1. This CDR3 spans 15 amino acids. Looked up from germline, CDR1 is MNHEY and CDR2 is SMNVEV (reference sequence). Losses at the gene ends were 3 bases for V and 8 bases for J; bases not matched to a gene: 7.

V usage is TRBV15 and J usage is TRBJ2-5; 10 bases align to TRBD2. The CDR3 is 18 residues long. The germline V gene encodes CDR1 LNHNV and CDR2 YYDKDF (reference sequence). V shed 1 base and J 1 base; nucleotides not matched to a gene: 9. CDR3 in amino acids: CATSRGPELAGSQETQYF. CDR3 sequence (DNA): TGTGCCACCAGCAGAGGTCCAGAACTAGCGGGATCCCAAGAGACCCAGTACTTC.

DNA for the CDR3: TGTGCCAGCAGCTTGGGGCCGAGCTCCTATAATTCACCCCTCCACTTT. Its translation is CASSLGPSSYNSPLHF. The chain uses TRBV5-6 and TRBJ1-6; D gene unclear. V was cut by 0 bases and J by 0 bases, with 7 bases left in between. The CDR3 loop spans 16 amino acids. Germline V lookup: CDR1 SGHDT, CDR2 YYEEEE.

This clone appeared a single time. The CDR3 nucleotides are TGTGCCAGCAGCCCCCGCCCTAGCGGGGGCCAAGAGACCCAGTACTTC. Its protein product is CASSPRPSGGQETQYF. This chain links TRBV9 with TRBJ2-5; 10 bases match TRBD2. The CDR3 runs 16 residues. Looked up from germline, CDR1 is SGDLS and CDR2 is YYNGEE. V lost 4 bases and J lost 1; bases outside the gene matches: 7.

J is TRBJ1-4 and V is TRBV29-1; no clear D. CDR1 is SQVTM, CDR2 ANQGSEA, per germline. V shed 2 bases and J shed 8 bases, with 15 bases lying between them. The length of the CDR3 is 14 residues. The CDR3 DNA reads as TGCAGCGTTGAACACCCGGGCCAGCAGGAAAAACTGTTTTTT. Its translation is CSVEHPGQQEKLFF.

This clone has just a few counts. This chain uses TRBV2 with TRBJ1-1; the D is unclear. V gave up 7 bases and J gave up 11 bases, with 14 bases separating them. The CDR3 runs 11 residues. Germline CDR1 SNHLY, CDR2 FYNNEI. CDR3 DNA sequence: TGTGCCAGCACCCCGATTTCGGACGCTTTCTTT. The encoded protein is CASTPISDAFF.

The chain couples TRBV5-5 to TRBJ2-4; D possibly corresponds to TRBD2 (6 bases). The germline V gene has CDR1 SGHKS and CDR2 YYEKEE (reference sequence). The length of the CDR3 is 16 residues. V lost 4 bases, J lost 0 bases, and 14 bases lay in between. The CDR3 reads CASSDPGLGAKNIQYF. The DNA for the CDR3 is TGTGCCAGCAGCGATCCGGGACTCGGAGCCAAAAACATTCAGTACTTC.

The chain combines TRBV4-3 with TRBJ1-6; TRBD1 agrees at 7 bases. The ends lost 0 bases at V and 7 bases at J; junction bases unmatched: 3. This CDR3 has 15 residues. The germline CDR1 and CDR2 sequences are LGHNA and YSLEER. CDR3 sequence reads: CASSQDPGGNSPLHF. CDR3 sequence (DNA): TGCGCCAGCAGCCAAGACCCAGGGGGGAATTCACCCCTCCACTTT.

The chain carries TRBV30 and TRBJ1-1, with D uncertain. The germline V gene has CDR1 GTSNPN and CDR2 SVGIG (reference sequence). The CDR3 is 13 residues long. Trimming took 2 bases from V and 10 from J, leaving 17 bases between them. The CDR3 protein is CAWSKPPSVGAFF. DNA for the CDR3: TGTGCCTGGAGTAAGCCGCCCTCGGTTGGAGCTTTCTTT. The whole variable domain, remainder taken from reference TRBV30 and TRBJ1-1, is SQTIHQWPATLVQPVGSPLSLECTVEGTSNPNLYWYRQAAGRGLQLLFYSVGIGQISSEVPQNLSASRPQDRQFILSSKKLLLSDSGFYLCAWSKPPSVGAFFGQGTRLTVV.

The CDR3 spells CAWSPGRGEKLFF. Here the CDR3 DNA reads TGTGCCTGGAGTCCCGGGAGGGGTGAAAAACTGTTTTTT. The J gene is TRBJ1-4, the V gene TRBV30; the D gene is possibly TRBD1 (5 bases). The germline CDR1 and CDR2 sequences are GTSNPN and SVGIG (reference sequence). V was trimmed by 2 bases and J by 7 bases, leaving 11 bases between them. This CDR3 spans 13 amino acids.

The chain is built from TRBV23-1 and TRBJ1-6; TRBD1 aligns across 8 bases. TRBV23-1 is treated as an ORF (open reading frame) with a function not yet certain. This CDR3 is built from 12 residues. The CDR3 region has the DNA TGCGCGAGGACAGGGAGAAATTCACCCCTCCACTTT. This codes for CARTGRNSPLHF.

In DNA form, the CDR3 reads TGTGCCAGCAGTTACCTGGGGGCGAACGAGCAGTACTTC. Translating gives CASSYLGANEQYF. The chain employs TRBV6-6 and TRBJ2-7, with D maybe TRBD1 (6 bases). The CDR3 is made up of 13 amino acids. CDR1 and CDR2 (germline): MNHNY, SVGAGI (reference sequence). Trimming stripped 2 bases from V and 5 bases from J, with 10 bases between.